A single sample gave rise to the 18 T cell receptor beta chains below, sequenced in a study of blood T cells in healthy people across ages. The use of a sample-barcoded 5' primer and a J-beta primer mix characterized a second PCR of about 7 to 12 cycles. TCRdb re-called the 5' RACE reads through MiXCR, storing one row per CDR3 protein. This table holds 1.5 million to 2 million distinct CDR3 sequences, 30% to 40% found once. Sequenced material: blood. The receptors were gathered from a human donor in good health.

This clonotype was detected only a few times. The chain employs TRBV11-3 and TRBJ2-3, with a tentative D call TRBD2 (5 bases). CDR1 is SGHNT and CDR2 is YENEEA in the germline V gene. This CDR3 contains 12 residues. With 10 bases removed from V and 2 bases from J, the gap between germline ends came to 10 bases. This chain's CDR3 is CATRRDTDTQYF. CDR3 bases: TGTGCCACCCGACGGGACACAGATACGCAGTATTTT.

J is TRBJ1-1 and V is TRBV20-1; tentatively, D is TRBD1 (6 bases). V was cut by 0 bases and J by 2 bases, with 16 bases left in between. The CDR3 runs 16 residues. The V gene's germline CDR1 is DFQATT and CDR2 SNEGSKA (reference sequence). CDR3 coding DNA: TGCAGTGCTAGAGATCTAAGAGATGGGACAAACACTGAAGCTTTCTTT. This encodes CSARDLRDGTNTEAFF.

The V gene is TRBV2, the J gene TRBJ1-4; 7 bases match TRBD1. The trim removed 7 bases at V and 6 bases at J, leaving 5 bases unmatched. CDR1 and CDR2 (germline): SNHLY, FYNNEI. CDR3 length equals 13 residues. The CDR3 coding sequence is TGTGCCAGCACCTGGCAGGGGGATGAAAAACTGTTTTTT. Translated, it gives CASTWQGDEKLFF.

With regard to this clonotype: It may be a read error: a sequence one base away is much more abundant. The chain couples TRBV18 to TRBJ2-7, with D perhaps matching TRBD2 (5 bases). Germline lookup yields CDR1 KGHSH and CDR2 LQKENI. The CDR3 totals 14 residues. CDR3 sequence: CARSPGGGTYEQYF. The CDR3 DNA reads as TGTGCCCGCTCACCGGGTGGAGGCACCTACGAGCAGTACTTC.

This clonotype was recorded only once. This chain connects TRBV11-3 to TRBJ2-3, with D maybe TRBD2 (5 bases). The V gene's germline CDR1 is SGHNT and CDR2 YENEEA. Trimming pared 2 bases from V and 4 bases from J, leaving 13 bases between. The CDR3 has 15 residues. The DNA of the CDR3 is TGTGCCAGCAGCTTAATTCCGGGGTTGGCAGATACGCAGTATTTT. Amino acid sequence: CASSLIPGLADTQYF.

This clonotype was seen a handful of times. The rearrangement uses TRBV27 and TRBJ1-2, with D unresolved. The V end was cut by 4 bases, the J end by 3 bases, with 9 bases between. This CDR3 comprises 13 residues. Germline CDR1 MNHEY, CDR2 SMNVEV (reference sequence). The chain's CDR3 is CASSYNQYYGYTF. The CDR3 DNA sequence: TGTGCCAGCAGTTATAATCAGTACTATGGCTACACCTTC.

The V call is TRBV14, the J call TRBJ2-1; the D gene is possibly TRBD1 (5 bases). Trimming left V 3 bases short and J 5 bases short, with 23 bases between. Per germline, CDR1 SGHDN and CDR2 FVKESK. There are 18 residues in the CDR3. The CDR3 sequence is CASSHRPLTGYGDNEQFF. The CDR3 DNA reads as TGTGCCAGCAGCCACCGACCTTTAACAGGTTATGGAGACAATGAGCAGTTCTTC.

The rearrangement joins TRBV20-1 to TRBJ2-4, with 10 bases that match TRBD1. The V gene end was trimmed by 6 bases and the J gene end by 16 bases; junction bases not matched to a gene: 12. This CDR3 region has 12 residues. Germline lookup yields CDR1 DFQATT and CDR2 SNEGSKA (reference sequence). The CDR3: CSASLGTGDLYF. DNA of the CDR3: TGCAGTGCCAGCCTAGGGACAGGGGACCTTTACTTC.

This clonotype was seen a few times. The chain links TRBV6-1 to TRBJ2-1; TRBD2 agrees at 10 bases. Germline assignment: CDR1 MNHNS and CDR2 SASEGT. The CDR3 is 17 amino acids. V lost 11 bases to trimming and J lost 2 bases; unmatched junction nucleotides: 15. The CDR3 loop reads CASDSGGTAVPYNEQFF. As DNA, the CDR3 is TGTGCCTCGGATAGCGGGGGGACCGCGGTTCCCTACAATGAGCAGTTCTTC.

The chain links TRBV12-5 to TRBJ1-1; D possibly corresponds to TRBD1 (6 bases). The V end was cut by 6 bases, the J end by 4 bases, with 12 bases between. Germline CDR1 and CDR2: LGHNT and FRNRAP. The CDR3 is made up of 13 amino acids. The CDR3 spells CASGRDIATEAFF. The CDR3 DNA is TGTGCTAGTGGAAGGGACATTGCCACTGAAGCTTTCTTT.

The chain is built from TRBV20-1 and TRBJ2-3; no clear D gene. Germline values: CDR1 DFQATT, CDR2 SNEGSKA (reference sequence). V lost 5 bases and J 6 bases, leaving 15 bases between the germline ends. This CDR3 is 13 amino acids long. The CDR3 DNA reads TGCAGTGCTGCAACGAGGCCTGGGGATACGCAGTATTTT. Translating gives CSAATRPGDTQYF.

This clonotype was seen many times. The V call is TRBV5-6, the J call TRBJ2-7, with 7 bases matching TRBD1. Germline CDR1 is SGHDT and CDR2 is YYEEEE. This CDR3 contains 15 residues. V gave up 2 bases and J gave up 7 bases; unmatched junction bases: 12. CDR3 DNA sequence: TGTGCCAGCAGCTTTATATCAGGGGGTGTCGGGGAGCAGTACTTC. Residues: CASSFISGGVGEQYF.

The chain uses TRBV2 and TRBJ1-6; D unclear. The CDR3 runs 15 residues. Germline V gene sequence: CDR1 SNHLY, CDR2 FYNNEI. V was shortened by 7 bases and J by 0 bases, with 10 bases between the two germline ends. CDR3: CASMDPSSYNSPLHF. CDR3 nucleotide sequence: TGTGCCAGCATGGACCCGAGCTCCTATAATTCACCCCTCCACTTT. The whole variable domain, remainder taken from reference TRBV2 and TRBJ1-6, is EPEVTQTPSHQVTQMGQEVILRCVPISNHLYFYWYRQILGQKVEFLVSFYNNEISEKSEIFDDQFSVERPDGSNFTLKIRSTKLEDSAMYFCASMDPSSYNSPLHFGNGTRLTVT.

As for this clonotype: One end of the junction fails to match germline, which may point to a read error. J is TRBJ2-4 and V is TRBV5-1, with D possibly TRBD1 on 8 matching bases. The DNA end is a closer match to TRBJ2-7, so the J assignment may be wrong. Germline V gene data show CDR1 as SGHRS and CDR2 as YFSETQ. This CDR3 is 18 amino acids long. The CDR3 reads CASSLGGGQVPSSNEQYF. The CDR3 DNA is TGCGCCAGCAGCTTGGGGGGGGGACAGGTACCGAGCTCCAACGAGCAGTACTTC.

This chain connects TRBV24-1 to TRBJ2-1, with D uncertain. The CDR3 is 12 amino acids. From germline, CDR1 is KGHDR and CDR2 SFDVKD. With 8 bases removed from V and 13 bases from J, the gap between germline ends came to 17 bases. The CDR3 sequence: CATIGQYSGQFF. CDR3 sequence (DNA): TGTGCCACCATTGGGCAGTACTCAGGTCAGTTCTTC.

This clonotype has a single count. This sequence joins TRBV5-1 and TRBJ1-2, with 7 bases aligning to TRBD1. Per the germline V gene, CDR1 is SGHRS and CDR2 is YFSETQ. Trimming cost V 7 bases and J 5 bases; bases outside gene matches: 11. The CDR3 has 14 amino acids. The CDR3: CASSTSTGRYGYTF. The CDR3 DNA reads TGCGCCAGCTCAACGTCGACAGGGCGTTATGGCTACACCTTC.

To note about this clonotype: In this CDR3 the conserved last residue, phenylalanine or tryptophan, is missing, so a read error is likely. The V and J genes are TRBV20-1 and TRBJ2-3; the D call may be TRBD1 or TRBD2 (7 bases each). V was pared by 7 bases and J by 3 bases, with 20 bases between. The CDR3 spans 15 residues. Per the germline V gene, CDR1 is DFQATT and CDR2 is SNEGSKA (reference sequence). The CDR3 DNA is TGCAGTGGGAACGAACAGGGGAGGGGAACAGATACGCAGTATTTG. Translated, it gives CSGNEQGRGTDTQYL.

Remarks on this clonotype: A read error may produce the germline difference seen at one junction end. The genes are TRBV12-3 or TRBV12-4 and TRBJ2-3; D might be TRBD1 (6 bases). The CDR3 is made up of 16 amino acids. The CDR3 DNA follows: TGTGCCAGCAGTTTGATATGGGACACGAGCACAGATGCGCAGTATTTT. Translating it yields CASSLIWDTSTDAQYF.